This T cell receptor beta chain was recovered during a study of T cell responses to AZD1222 COVID-19 vaccine. The assay was immunoSEQ multiplex PCR, and TCRdb's table has in-frame clones only and misses some. The sample consists of roughly 140,000 clones, approximately 88% of them appearing once. This CDR3 contains 10 residues. V was clipped by 2 bases and J by 5 bases, with 1 base between them. From germline, CDR1 is DFQATT and CDR2 SNEGSKA (reference sequence). Points on this clone: Its antigen is as yet unknown.

Study-wide results and limits: Compared with day 0, the breadth and depth of the Spike-specific TCR repertoire rose significantly after two doses of AZD1222. The span of vaccine-associated CD4 TCRs extended across spike, with dominance at 160-218 and 743-854.

The sequenced sample was peripheral blood, obtained on day 0 of MenACWY control vaccination. This receptor was identified in an adult in good health. The chain uses TRBV20-1 and TRBJ2-1; D remains ambiguous. For the CDR3, the DNA is TGCAGTGCTAGAAACAATGAGCAGTTCTTC. Translated: CSARNNEQFF.